This is a list of T cell receptor beta chains from one sample in a study of shared clonotypes between healthy human individuals. Using immunoSEQ multiplex PCR, the repertoire was profiled, and TCRdb retains in-frame clones only, with some absent. Here the sample spans about 990,000 clones, around 82% being singletons. Sequenced sample: memory CD4+ T cells from PBMCs. Every receptor here comes from a man aged 18 to 35 in good health. Some clones in this sample may be carry-over from other donors' samples. Both conserved end residues are part of each CDR3.

TRBJ2-3 | TRBV6-6 | CASSPHTDTQYF
TRBJ2-3 | TRBV11-3 | CASSLTAGSTDTQYF
TRBJ1-4 | TRBV4-2 | CASSQEQASNEKLFF
TRBJ1-2 | TRBV5-1 | CASSLGQQGQGGYTF
TRBJ2-1 | TRBV7-2 | CASSLAKGTAYYNEQFF
TRBJ2-1 | TRBV7-2 | CASSSAPLAGLNEQFF
TRBJ2-7 | TRBV5-1 | CASSFAGMTSYEQYF
TRBJ2-5 | TRBV11-1 | CASSSRIGGQETQYF
TRBJ1-2 | TRBV19 | CASMGGQGGGYTF
TRBJ1-3 | TRBV27 | CASSRLTQGFRLNTIYF
TRBJ2-1 | TRBV28 | CASSLSTGRAEQFF
TRBJ2-7 | TRBV10-3 | CAISPPQGTGNAYEQYF
TRBJ2-3 | TRBV7-2 | CASSFQQGATDTQYF
TRBJ2-4 | TRBV5-4 | CASSKTGGVVDIQYF
TRBJ2-1 | TRBV11-3 | CASSQRSRREQFF
TRBJ1-2 | TRBV28 | CASSFQGAESRDGYTF
TRBJ2-4 | TRBV5-1 | CASSFGTGPANIQYF
TRBJ1-1 | TRBV29-1 | CSVRWGAGTEAFF
TRBJ1-5 | TRBV2 | CASSEARAHGNQPQHF
TRBJ2-1 | TRBV18 | CASSRPTGIGGEQFF
TRBJ1-2 | TRBV5-1 | CASRARGNYGYTF
TRBJ2-5 | TRBV7-6 | CASSLWAGPETQYF
TRBJ2-3 | TRBV5-1 | CASSFTGTSAKRDTQYF
TRBJ2-1 | TRBV5-4 | CASSVRGLLDEQFF
TRBJ2-7 | TRBV6-1 | CASSVTGTLRQEQYF